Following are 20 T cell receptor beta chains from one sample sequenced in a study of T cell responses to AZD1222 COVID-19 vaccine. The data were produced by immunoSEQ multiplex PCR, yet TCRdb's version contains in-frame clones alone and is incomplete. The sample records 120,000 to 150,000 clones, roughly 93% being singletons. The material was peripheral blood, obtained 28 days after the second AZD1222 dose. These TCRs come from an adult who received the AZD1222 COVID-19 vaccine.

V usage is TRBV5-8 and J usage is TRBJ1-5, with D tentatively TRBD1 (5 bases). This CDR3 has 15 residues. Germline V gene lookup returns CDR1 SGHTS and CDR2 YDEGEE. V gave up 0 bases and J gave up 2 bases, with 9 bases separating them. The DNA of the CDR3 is TGTGCCAGCAGCTTGGAGCAGGGTGGCAATCAGCCCCAGCATTTT. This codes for CASSLEQGGNQPQHF.

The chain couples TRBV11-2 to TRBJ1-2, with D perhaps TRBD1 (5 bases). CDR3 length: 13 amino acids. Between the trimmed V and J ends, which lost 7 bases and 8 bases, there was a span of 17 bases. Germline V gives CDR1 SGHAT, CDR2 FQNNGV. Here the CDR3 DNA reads TGTGCCAGCACCCCCGGGACCGAAAGAGGCTACACCTTC. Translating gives CASTPGTERGYTF.

Here the CDR3 reads CASSLQGQNNSPLHF. The CDR3 DNA is TGTGCCAGCTCACTTCAGGGACAGAATAATTCACCCCTCCACTTT. This chain links TRBV18 with TRBJ1-6; TRBD1 matches 7 bases. V trimming: 4 bases; J trimming: 5 bases; junction bases outside the gene matches: 5. Germline V gene data show CDR1 as KGHSH and CDR2 as LQKENI. CDR3 length equals 15 residues.

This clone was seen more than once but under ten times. The CDR3 here is CAIQRQLNTEAFF. Written as DNA, the CDR3 is TGTGCCATCCAGAGGCAGTTGAACACTGAAGCTTTCTTT. This rearrangement joins TRBV6-6 to TRBJ1-1; no clear D. The V end lost 10 bases, the J end lost 0 bases, and 12 bases lay between the germline ends. The CDR3 spans 13 residues. Germline CDR1 MNHNY, CDR2 SVGAGI (reference sequence).

The CDR3 is CASKDTRGGQYF. The CDR3, as DNA: TGTGCCAGCAAAGACACTAGAGGAGGGCAGTACTTC. The chain uses TRBV6-5 and TRBJ2-7; weak D call: TRBD2 (5 bases). V was shortened by 7 bases and J by 9 bases, with 16 bases between the two germline ends. This CDR3 contains 12 residues. Germline CDR1 is MNHEY and CDR2 is SVGAGI.

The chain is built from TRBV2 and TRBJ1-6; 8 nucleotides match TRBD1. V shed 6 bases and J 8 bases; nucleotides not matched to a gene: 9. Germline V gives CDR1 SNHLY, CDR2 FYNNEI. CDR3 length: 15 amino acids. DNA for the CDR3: TGTGCCAGCAGACCGGACAGGGTCGGAGATTCACCCCTCCACTTT. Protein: CASRPDRVGDSPLHF.

The CDR3 here is CASSPPRNEQFF. The DNA of the CDR3 is TGTGCCAGCAGCCCCCCCAGGAATGAGCAGTTCTTC. V usage is TRBV7-8 and J usage is TRBJ2-1, with unresolved D. V lost 5 bases to trimming and J lost 7 bases, with 9 bases between them. Germline CDR1 is SGHVS and CDR2 is FQNEAQ. The CDR3 runs 12 residues.

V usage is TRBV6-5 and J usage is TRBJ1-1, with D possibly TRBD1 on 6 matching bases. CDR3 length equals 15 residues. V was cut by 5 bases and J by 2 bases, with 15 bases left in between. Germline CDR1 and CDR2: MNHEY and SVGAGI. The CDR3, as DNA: TGTGCCAGCAGTCTCGACAGGTCGGGAAACACTGAAGCTTTCTTT. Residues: CASSLDRSGNTEAFF.

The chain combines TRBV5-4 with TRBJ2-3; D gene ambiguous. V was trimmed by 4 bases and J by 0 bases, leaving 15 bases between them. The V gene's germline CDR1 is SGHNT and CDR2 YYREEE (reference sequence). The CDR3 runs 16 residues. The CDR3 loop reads CASSARTIPSTDTQYF. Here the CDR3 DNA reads TGTGCCAGCAGCGCCCGGACCATTCCCAGCACAGATACGCAGTATTTT.

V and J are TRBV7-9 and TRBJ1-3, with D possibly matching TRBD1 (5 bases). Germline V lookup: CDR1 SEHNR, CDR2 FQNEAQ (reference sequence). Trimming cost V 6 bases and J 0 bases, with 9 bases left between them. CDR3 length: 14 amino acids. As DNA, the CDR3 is TGTGCCAGCAGTCAAGACAGCTCTGGAAACACCATATATTTT. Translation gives CASSQDSSGNTIYF.

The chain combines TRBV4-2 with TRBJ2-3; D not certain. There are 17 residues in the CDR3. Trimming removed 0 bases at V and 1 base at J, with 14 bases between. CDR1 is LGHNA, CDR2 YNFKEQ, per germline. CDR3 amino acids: CASSQDEVVVGTDTQYF. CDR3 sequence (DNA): TGTGCCAGCAGCCAAGATGAAGTGGTAGTAGGCACAGATACGCAGTATTTT.

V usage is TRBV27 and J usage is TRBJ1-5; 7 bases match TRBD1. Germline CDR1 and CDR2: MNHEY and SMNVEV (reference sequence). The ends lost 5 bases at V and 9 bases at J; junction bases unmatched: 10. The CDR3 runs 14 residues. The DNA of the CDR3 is TGTGCCAGCAGTACTAGACAGGGTTGGACGCCCCAGCATTTT. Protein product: CASSTRQGWTPQHF.

DNA of the CDR3: TGTGCCAGCAGCCCTGGGGACAGTAGCACGAACACTGAAGCTTTCTTT. This encodes CASSPGDSSTNTEAFF. V and J are TRBV21-1 and TRBJ1-1; TRBD1 is taken as the D call from the table, unchecked against the DNA. TRBV21-1 is tagged as a pseudogene. This CDR3 spans 16 amino acids.

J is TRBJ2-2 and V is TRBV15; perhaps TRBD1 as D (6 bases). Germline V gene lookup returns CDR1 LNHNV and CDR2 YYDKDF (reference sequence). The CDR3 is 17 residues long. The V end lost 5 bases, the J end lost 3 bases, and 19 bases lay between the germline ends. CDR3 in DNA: TGTGCCACCAGCCGGGGATGGGGGCGGGTTGACACCGGGGAGCTGTTTTTT. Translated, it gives CATSRGWGRVDTGELFF.

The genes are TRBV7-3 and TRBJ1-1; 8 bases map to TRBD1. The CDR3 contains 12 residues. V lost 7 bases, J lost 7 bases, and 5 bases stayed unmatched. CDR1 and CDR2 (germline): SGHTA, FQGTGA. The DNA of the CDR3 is TGTGCCAGCAACAGGGGGGTATTTGAAGCTTTCTTT. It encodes CASNRGVFEAFF.

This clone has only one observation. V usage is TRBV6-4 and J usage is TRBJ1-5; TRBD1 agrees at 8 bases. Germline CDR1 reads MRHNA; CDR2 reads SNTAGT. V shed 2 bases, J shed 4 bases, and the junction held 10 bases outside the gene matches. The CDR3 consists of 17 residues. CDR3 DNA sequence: TGTGCCAGCAGTGACGCGGATGGACAGGGTAGGAATCAGCCCCAGCATTTT. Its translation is CASSDADGQGRNQPQHF.

Here the CDR3 DNA reads TGCGCCACCAAGGACAGCTCTGGAAACACCATATATTTT. This sequence encodes CATKDSSGNTIYF. The chain is built from TRBV5-1 and TRBJ1-3, with a possible D match to TRBD1 (6 bases). CDR1 SGHRS and CDR2 YFSETQ come from the germline V gene. Trimming shortened V by 9 bases and J by 0 bases, and 10 bases separated the two germline ends. The length of the CDR3 is 13 residues.

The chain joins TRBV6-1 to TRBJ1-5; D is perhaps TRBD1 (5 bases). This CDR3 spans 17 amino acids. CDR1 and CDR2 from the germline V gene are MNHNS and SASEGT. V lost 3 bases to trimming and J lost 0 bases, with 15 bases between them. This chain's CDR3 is CASSEAWTDNSNQPQHF. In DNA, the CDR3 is TGTGCCAGCAGTGAGGCTTGGACGGACAATAGCAATCAGCCCCAGCATTTT.

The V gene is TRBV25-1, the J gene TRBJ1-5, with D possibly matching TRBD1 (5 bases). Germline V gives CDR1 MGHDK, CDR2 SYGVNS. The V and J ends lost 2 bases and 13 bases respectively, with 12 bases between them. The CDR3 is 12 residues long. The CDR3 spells CASSEIGGGQHF. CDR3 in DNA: TGTGCCAGCAGTGAAATTGGGGGGGGACAGCATTTT.

The CDR3 here is CASSLIEGASYEQYF. CDR3 nucleotide sequence: TGTGCCAGCAGCTTAATCGAAGGGGCTTCCTACGAGCAGTACTTC. The chain links TRBV7-8 to TRBJ2-7; D might be TRBD1 (5 bases). Trimming pared 2 bases from V and 1 base from J, leaving 12 bases between. This CDR3 comprises 15 residues. CDR1 SGHVS and CDR2 FQNEAQ come from the germline V gene.